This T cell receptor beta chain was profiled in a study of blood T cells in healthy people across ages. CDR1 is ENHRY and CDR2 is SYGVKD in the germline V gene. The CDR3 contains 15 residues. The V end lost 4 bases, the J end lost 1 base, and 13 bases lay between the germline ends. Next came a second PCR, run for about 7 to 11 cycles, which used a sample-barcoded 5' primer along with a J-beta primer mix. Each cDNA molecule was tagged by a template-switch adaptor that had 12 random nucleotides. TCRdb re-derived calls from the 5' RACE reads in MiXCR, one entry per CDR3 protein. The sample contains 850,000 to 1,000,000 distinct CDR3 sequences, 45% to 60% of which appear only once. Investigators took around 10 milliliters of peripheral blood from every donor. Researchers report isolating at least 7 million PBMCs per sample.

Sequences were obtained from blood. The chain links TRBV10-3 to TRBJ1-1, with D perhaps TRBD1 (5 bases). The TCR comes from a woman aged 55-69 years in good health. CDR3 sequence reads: CAISVGGRANTEAFF. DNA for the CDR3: TGTGCCATCAGTGTTGGAGGCAGGGCGAACACTGAAGCTTTCTTT.